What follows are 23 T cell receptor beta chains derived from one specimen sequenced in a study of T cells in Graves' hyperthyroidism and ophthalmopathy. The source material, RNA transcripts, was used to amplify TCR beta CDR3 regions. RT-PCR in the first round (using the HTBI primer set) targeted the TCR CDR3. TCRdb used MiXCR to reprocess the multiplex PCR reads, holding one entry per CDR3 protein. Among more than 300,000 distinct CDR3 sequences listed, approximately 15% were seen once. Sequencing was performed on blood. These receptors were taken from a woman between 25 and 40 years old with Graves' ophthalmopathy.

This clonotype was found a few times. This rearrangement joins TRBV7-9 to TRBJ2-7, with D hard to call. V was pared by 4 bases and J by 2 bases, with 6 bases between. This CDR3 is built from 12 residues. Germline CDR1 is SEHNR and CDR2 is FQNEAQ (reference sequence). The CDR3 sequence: CASSSSPYEQYF. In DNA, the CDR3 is TGTGCCAGCAGCTCCTCCCCCTACGAGCAGTACTTC.

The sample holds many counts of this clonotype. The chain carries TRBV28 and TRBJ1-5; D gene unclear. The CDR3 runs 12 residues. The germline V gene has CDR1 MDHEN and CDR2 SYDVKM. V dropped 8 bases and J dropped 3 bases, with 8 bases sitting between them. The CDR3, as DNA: TGTGCCAGCGTCCGGGACAATCAGCCCCAGCATTTT. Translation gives CASVRDNQPQHF.

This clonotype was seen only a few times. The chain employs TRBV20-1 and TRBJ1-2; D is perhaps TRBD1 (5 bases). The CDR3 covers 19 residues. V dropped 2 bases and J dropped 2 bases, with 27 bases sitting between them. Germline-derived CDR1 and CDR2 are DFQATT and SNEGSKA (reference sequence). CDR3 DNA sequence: TGCAGTGCTAGACCCACGGTAGGGGCAGGGACCACTCCAAACTATGGCTACACCTTC. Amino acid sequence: CSARPTVGAGTTPNYGYTF.

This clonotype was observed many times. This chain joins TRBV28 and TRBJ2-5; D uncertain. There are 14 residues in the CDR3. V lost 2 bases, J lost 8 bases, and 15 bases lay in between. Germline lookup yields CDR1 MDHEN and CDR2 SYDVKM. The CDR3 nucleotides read TGTGCCAGCAGTTTAATTATGGCCCCAGAAACCCAGTACTTC. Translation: CASSLIMAPETQYF. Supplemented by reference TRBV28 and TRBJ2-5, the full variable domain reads DVKVTQSSRYLVKRTGEKVFLECVQDMDHENMFWYRQDPGLGLRLIYFSYDVKMKEKGDIPEGYSVSREKKERFSLILESASTNQTSMYLCASSLIMAPETQYFGPGTRLLVL.

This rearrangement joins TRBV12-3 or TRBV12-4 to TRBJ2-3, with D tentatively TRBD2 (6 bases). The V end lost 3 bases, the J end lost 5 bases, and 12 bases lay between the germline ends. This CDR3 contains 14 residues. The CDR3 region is CASSFGGRGDTQYF. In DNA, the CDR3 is TGTGCCAGCAGTTTTGGGGGGAGAGGAGATACGCAGTATTTT.

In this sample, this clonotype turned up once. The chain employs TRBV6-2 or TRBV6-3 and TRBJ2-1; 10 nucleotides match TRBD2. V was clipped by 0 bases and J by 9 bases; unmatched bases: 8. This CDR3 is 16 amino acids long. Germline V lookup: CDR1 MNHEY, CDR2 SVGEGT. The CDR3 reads CASSYSRTSGTGEQFF. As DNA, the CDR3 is TGTGCCAGCAGTTACTCGAGAACTAGCGGGACGGGTGAGCAGTTCTTC.

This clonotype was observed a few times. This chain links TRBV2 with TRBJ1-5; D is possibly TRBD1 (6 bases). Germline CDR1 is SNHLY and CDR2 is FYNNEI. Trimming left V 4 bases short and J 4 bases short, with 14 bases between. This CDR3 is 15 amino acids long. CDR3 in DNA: TGTGCCAGCAGTGGGGGGCAGGAAAAAAATCAGCCCCAGCATTTT. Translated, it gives CASSGGQEKNQPQHF.

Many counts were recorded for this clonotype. CDR3 amino acids: CASTVAAVGNTEAFF. The CDR3 bases are TGTGCCAGCACGGTTGCAGCCGTGGGGAACACTGAAGCTTTCTTT. The rearrangement links TRBV2 to TRBJ1-1; D gene unclear. The CDR3 is 15 residues long. V was clipped by 7 bases and J by 1 base, with 16 bases between them. The germline V gene encodes CDR1 SNHLY and CDR2 FYNNEI.

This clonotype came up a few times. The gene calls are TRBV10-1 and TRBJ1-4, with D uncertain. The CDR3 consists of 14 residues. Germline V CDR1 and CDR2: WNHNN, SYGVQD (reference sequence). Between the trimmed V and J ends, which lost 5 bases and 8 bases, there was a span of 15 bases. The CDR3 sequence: CASSPSRSREKLFF. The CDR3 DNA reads TGCGCCAGCAGTCCATCCAGAAGCAGGGAAAAACTGTTTTTT.

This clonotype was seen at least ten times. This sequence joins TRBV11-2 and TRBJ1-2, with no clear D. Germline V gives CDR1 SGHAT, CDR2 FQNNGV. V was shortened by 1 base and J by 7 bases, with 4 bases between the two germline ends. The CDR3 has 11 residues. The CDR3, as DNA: TGTGCCAGCAGCTTAGTTCGTGGCTACACCTTC. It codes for CASSLVRGYTF.

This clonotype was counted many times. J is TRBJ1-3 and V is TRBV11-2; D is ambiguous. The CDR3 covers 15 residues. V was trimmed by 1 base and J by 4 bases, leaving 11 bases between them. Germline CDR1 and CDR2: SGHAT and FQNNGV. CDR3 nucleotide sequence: TGTGCCAGCAGCTTAGTTCTAGGAGGCGGAAACACCATATATTTT. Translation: CASSLVLGGGNTIYF.

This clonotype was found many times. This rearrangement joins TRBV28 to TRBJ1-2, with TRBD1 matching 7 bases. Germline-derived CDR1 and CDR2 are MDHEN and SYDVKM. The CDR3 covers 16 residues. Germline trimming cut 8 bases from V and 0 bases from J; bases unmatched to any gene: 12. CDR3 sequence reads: CASGLPGGWANYGYTF. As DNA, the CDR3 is TGTGCCAGCGGATTACCAGGGGGATGGGCTAACTATGGCTACACCTTC.

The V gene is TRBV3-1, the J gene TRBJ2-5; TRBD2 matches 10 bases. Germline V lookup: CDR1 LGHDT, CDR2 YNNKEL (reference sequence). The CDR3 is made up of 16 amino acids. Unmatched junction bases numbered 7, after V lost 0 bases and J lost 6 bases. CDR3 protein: CASSQDLGLASQTQYF. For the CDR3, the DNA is TGTGCCAGCAGCCAAGATCTGGGACTAGCGAGCCAGACCCAGTACTTC.

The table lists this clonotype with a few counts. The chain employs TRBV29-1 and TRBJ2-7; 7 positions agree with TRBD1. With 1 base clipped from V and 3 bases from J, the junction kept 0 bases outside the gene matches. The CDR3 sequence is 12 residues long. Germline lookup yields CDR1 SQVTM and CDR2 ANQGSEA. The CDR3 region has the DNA TGCAGCGTTGAAGGACAGGGCTACGAGCAGTACTTC. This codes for CSVEGQGYEQYF.

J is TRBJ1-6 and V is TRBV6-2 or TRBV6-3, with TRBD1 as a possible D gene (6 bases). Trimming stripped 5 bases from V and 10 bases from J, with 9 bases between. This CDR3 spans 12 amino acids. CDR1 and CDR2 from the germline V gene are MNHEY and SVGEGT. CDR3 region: CASSGQKSPLHF. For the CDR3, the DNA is TGTGCCAGCAGTGGACAGAAATCACCCCTCCACTTT.

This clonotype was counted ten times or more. As DNA, the CDR3 is TGCGCCAGCAGCGCCCGAACACAGTCCTATGGCTACACCTTC. Translating gives CASSARTQSYGYTF. The V and J genes are TRBV4-1 and TRBJ1-2; no definite D call. The ends were cut back, 5 bases at V and 4 bases at J, with 14 bases in the middle. From germline, CDR1 is MGHRA and CDR2 YSYEKL. The CDR3 runs to 14 residues.

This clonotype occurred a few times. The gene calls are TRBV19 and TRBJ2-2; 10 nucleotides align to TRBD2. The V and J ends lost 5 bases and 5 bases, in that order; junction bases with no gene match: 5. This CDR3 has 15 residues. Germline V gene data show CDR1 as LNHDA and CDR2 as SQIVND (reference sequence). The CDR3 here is CASSRAGGTTGELFF. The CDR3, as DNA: TGTGCCAGTAGTCGAGCGGGGGGGACGACCGGGGAGCTGTTTTTT.

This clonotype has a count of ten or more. CDR3 sequence (DNA): TGTGCCAGCAGTGAATTGGGGACACGCGCCGAGCAGTACTTC. Translation: CASSELGTRAEQYF. The V gene is TRBV6-1, the J gene TRBJ2-7; maybe TRBD1 (6 bases). With 2 bases removed from V and 6 bases from J, the gap between germline ends came to 14 bases. Germline CDR1 MNHNS, CDR2 SASEGT. The CDR3 extends over 14 amino acids.

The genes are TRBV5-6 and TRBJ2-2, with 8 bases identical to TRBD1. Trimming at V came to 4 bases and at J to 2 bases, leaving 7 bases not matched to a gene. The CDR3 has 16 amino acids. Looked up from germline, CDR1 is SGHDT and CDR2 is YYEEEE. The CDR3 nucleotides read TGTGCCAGCAGCGCCACAACAGGGGGTAACACCGGGGAGCTGTTTTTT. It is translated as CASSATTGGNTGELFF.

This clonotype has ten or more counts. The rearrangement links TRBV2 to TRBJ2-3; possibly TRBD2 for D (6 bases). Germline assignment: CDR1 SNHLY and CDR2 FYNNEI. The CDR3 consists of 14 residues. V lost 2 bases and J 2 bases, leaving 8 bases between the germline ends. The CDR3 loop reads CASSESGDTDTQYF. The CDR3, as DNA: TGTGCCAGCAGTGAATCGGGAGACACAGATACGCAGTATTTT.

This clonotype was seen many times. CDR3 nucleotides: TGCAGTGCTAGAGATCCAGCGGGGCGCGAGATTGACATTCAGTACTTC. Translating it yields CSARDPAGREIDIQYF. This chain uses TRBV20-1 with TRBJ2-4, with TRBD2 matching 7 bases. The trim removed 0 bases at V and 8 bases at J, leaving 13 bases unmatched. Germline values: CDR1 DFQATT, CDR2 SNEGSKA (reference sequence). The CDR3 contains 16 residues.

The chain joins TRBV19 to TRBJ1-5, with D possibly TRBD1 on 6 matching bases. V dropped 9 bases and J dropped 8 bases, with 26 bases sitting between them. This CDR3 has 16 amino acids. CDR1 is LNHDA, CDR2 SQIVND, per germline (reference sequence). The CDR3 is CASARTAIPPMEPQHF. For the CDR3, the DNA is TGTGCCAGCGCACGGACAGCAATACCGCCAATGGAGCCCCAGCATTTT.

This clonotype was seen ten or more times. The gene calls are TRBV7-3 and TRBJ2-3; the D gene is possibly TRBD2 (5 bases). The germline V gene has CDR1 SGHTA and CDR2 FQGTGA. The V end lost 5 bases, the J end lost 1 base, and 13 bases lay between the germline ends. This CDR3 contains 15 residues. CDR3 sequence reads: CASSTLAGGTDTQYF. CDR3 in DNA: TGTGCCAGCAGCACCCTAGCCGGGGGCACAGATACGCAGTATTTT.